This T cell receptor (beta chain) appears in the sequencing data of a study of blood T cell repertoires in COVID-19. Study context: The origin of the acute and convalescent COVID-19 samples was the United States, Italy and Spain.

The CDR3 sequence is 16 residues long. Looked up from germline, CDR1 is MGHRA and CDR2 is YSYEKL. V was clipped by 0 bases and J by 8 bases, with 17 bases between them. Self-reported history from a screening survey and questionnaire set each donor's cohort. Profiled with immunoSEQ multiplex PCR; TCRdb holds only in-frame clones, not every one. The sample holds more than 350,000 clones, approximately 91% seen once. This TCR derives from a woman younger than 30 who had been exposed to COVID-19. The sequencing input was PBMCs or T cells enriched from blood (not recorded which). The chain carries TRBV4-1 and TRBJ2-1; possibly TRBD1 for D (5 bases). CDR3 sequence: CASSQDLGAGSHEQFF. Here the CDR3 DNA reads TGCGCCAGCAGCCAAGATCTAGGGGCTGGATCCCATGAGCAGTTCTTC.